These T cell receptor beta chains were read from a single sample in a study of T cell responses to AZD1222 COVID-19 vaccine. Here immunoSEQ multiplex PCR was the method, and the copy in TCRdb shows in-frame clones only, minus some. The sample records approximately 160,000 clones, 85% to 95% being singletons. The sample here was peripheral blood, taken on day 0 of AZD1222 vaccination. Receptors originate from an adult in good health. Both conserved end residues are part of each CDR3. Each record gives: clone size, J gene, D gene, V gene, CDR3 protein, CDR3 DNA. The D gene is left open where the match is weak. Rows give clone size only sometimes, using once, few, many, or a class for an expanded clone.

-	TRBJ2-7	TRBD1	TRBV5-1	CASSSSGTGAHSHEQYF	TGCGCCAGCAGCTCCTCCGGGACAGGGGCCCATTCACACGAGCAGTACTTC
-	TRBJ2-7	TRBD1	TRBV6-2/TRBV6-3	CASSDPGTGFHYEQYF	TGTGCCAGCAGTGATCCCGGGACAGGGTTCCACTACGAGCAGTACTTC
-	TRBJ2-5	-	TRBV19	CASSIGWGQETQYF	TGTGCCAGTAGTATCGGGTGGGGCCAAGAGACCCAGTACTTC
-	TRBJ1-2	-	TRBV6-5	CASSYRGRDYGYTF	TGTGCCAGCAGTTACCGGGGGCGCGACTATGGCTACACCTTC
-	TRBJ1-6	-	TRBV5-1	CASSSDPNSPLHF	TGCGCCAGCAGCTCAGACCCGAATTCACCCCTCCACTTT
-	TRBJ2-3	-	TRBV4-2	CASSQVGTDTQYF	TGTGCCAGCAGCCAAGTTGGCACAGATACGCAGTATTTT
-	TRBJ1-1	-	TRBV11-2	CASSSRAEGHTEAFF	TGTGCCAGCAGCTCCCGCGCGGAGGGTCACACTGAAGCTTTCTTT
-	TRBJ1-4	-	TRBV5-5	CASSLLGVTNEKLFF	TGTGCCAGCAGCTTATTGGGGGTAACTAATGAAAAACTGTTTTTT
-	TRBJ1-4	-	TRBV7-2	CASSLDLGVEKLFF	TGTGCCAGCAGCTTAGATTTAGGGGTTGAAAAACTGTTTTTT
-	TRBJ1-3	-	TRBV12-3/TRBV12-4	CATESSGNTIYF	TGTGCCACCGAAAGCTCTGGAAACACCATATATTTT
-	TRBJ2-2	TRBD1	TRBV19	CASTGTGATGELFF	TGTGCCAGTACTGGGACAGGGGCCACCGGGGAGCTGTTTTTT
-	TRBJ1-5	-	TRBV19	CASTELGRQPQHF	TGTGCCAGTACTGAGCTAGGACGGCAGCCCCAGCATTTT
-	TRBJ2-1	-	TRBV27	CATKWGASYNEQFF	TGTGCCACGAAATGGGGGGCGTCCTACAATGAGCAGTTCTTC
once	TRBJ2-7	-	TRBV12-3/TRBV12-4	CASSLIGDYEQYF	TGTGCCAGCAGTTTGATAGGGGACTACGAGCAGTACTTC
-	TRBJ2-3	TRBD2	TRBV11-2	CASSLRAGGLRTDTQYF	TGTGCCAGCAGCTTAAGAGCGGGGGGTTTAAGAACAGATACGCAGTATTTT
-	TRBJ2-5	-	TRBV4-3	CASSQDAEGETQYF	TGCGCCAGCAGCCAAGACGCAGAGGGAGAGACCCAGTACTTC
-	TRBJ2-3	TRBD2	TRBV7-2	CASSLSLAAGREQYF	TGTGCCAGCAGCTTATCCCTAGCGGCAGGGCGAGAGCAGTATTTT
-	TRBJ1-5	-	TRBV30	CAWSVRSNQPQHF	TGTGCCTGGAGTGTCCGTAGCAATCAGCCCCAGCATTTT
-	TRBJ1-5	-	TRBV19	CASTCLTPELSSQPQHF	TGTGCCAGTACCTGCCTGACCCCAGAATTAAGCAGCCAGCCCCAGCATTTT
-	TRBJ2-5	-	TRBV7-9	CASSLWALETQYF	TGTGCCAGCAGCTTATGGGCGCTTGAGACCCAGTACTTC
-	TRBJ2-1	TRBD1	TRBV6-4	CASSRRGQGNNEQFF	TGTGCCAGCAGCAGGAGGGGACAGGGAAACAATGAGCAGTTCTTC
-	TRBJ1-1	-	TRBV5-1	CASSLVAASDGEAFF	TGCGCCAGCAGCTTGGTAGCGGCGTCGGACGGTGAAGCTTTCTTT